This TCR beta chain was sequenced during a study of blood T cells in healthy people across ages. There are 16 residues in the CDR3. Per germline, CDR1 MGHDK and CDR2 SYGVNS. This clonotype has more than one count but fewer than ten. One junction end disagrees with the germline gene, perhaps due to a read error. Alongside a J-beta primer mix, a sample-barcoded 5' primer served in a second PCR lasting about 6 to 11 cycles. Every individual sample yielded 2.5 million or more paired-end reads (each containing CDR3). MiXCR was run by TCRdb on the 5' RACE reads, yielding one entry per CDR3 protein. The sample has approximately 1.5 million distinct CDR3 sequences, approximately 43% seen once.

The sample taken for sequencing was blood. The TCR originated in a woman aged 18-29 years in good health. The chain is built from TRBV25-1 and TRBJ2-5; 7 bases fit TRBD2. CDR3 region: CASSEWGGRSQETQYF. The CDR3, as DNA: TGTGCAAGCAGTGAATGGGGAGGGCGCTCCCAAGAGACCCAGTACTTC.